Following are 25 T cell receptor beta chains from one sample sequenced in a study of cytomegalovirus exposure and HLA in healthy donors. With 60 Vbeta and 13 Jbeta primers, the PCR was carried out. Libraries were prepared by immunoSEQ multiplex PCR; TCRdb keeps only in-frame clonotypes and omits some of them. The data contain more than 50,000 clones, 65% to 80% of them singletons. Sequenced material: PBMCs. The receptors come from a man in his forties in good health and CMV-seropositive.

This chain uses TRBV7-3 with TRBJ2-1, with D perhaps matching TRBD1 (6 bases). Germline V lookup: CDR1 SGHTA, CDR2 FQGTGA. The CDR3 is made up of 14 amino acids. The V and J ends lost 4 bases and 9 bases respectively, with 16 bases between them. In DNA form, the CDR3 reads TGTGCCAGCAGCTCGCTAATGGGGGCGGGTGAGCAGTTCTTC. This encodes CASSSLMGAGEQFF.

The chain couples TRBV5-1 to TRBJ2-5; D perhaps matches TRBD1 (6 bases). CDR3 length: 17 residues. Trimming stripped 1 base from V and 4 bases from J, with 20 bases between. Germline values: CDR1 SGHRS, CDR2 YFSETQ. This chain's CDR3 is CASSLTLGGFGVETQYF. For the CDR3, the DNA is TGCGCCAGCAGCTTGACGTTAGGGGGATTTGGGGTAGAGACCCAGTACTTC.

For the CDR3, the DNA is TGTGCCAGTAGCACAGGGATGAGCACTGAAGCTTTCTTT. It yields the protein CASSTGMSTEAFF. V and J are TRBV19 and TRBJ1-1; D possibly corresponds to TRBD1 (6 bases). V was clipped by 6 bases and J by 4 bases, with 12 bases between them. From germline, CDR1 is LNHDA and CDR2 SQIVND (reference sequence). The CDR3 loop spans 13 amino acids.

The chain uses TRBV5-6 and TRBJ1-6; TRBD1 aligns across 9 bases. The germline V gene encodes CDR1 SGHDT and CDR2 YYEEEE. With V trimmed by 4 bases and J by 2 bases, 7 bases remained unmatched. The CDR3 sequence is 17 residues long. CDR3 sequence: CASSLLRDRAYNSPLHF. CDR3 DNA sequence: TGTGCCAGCAGCCTCCTCCGGGACAGGGCCTATAATTCACCCCTCCACTTT.

The chain links TRBV4-1 to TRBJ2-5; 8 nucleotides match TRBD1. The CDR3 loop spans 15 amino acids. Germline lookup yields CDR1 MGHRA and CDR2 YSYEKL. V lost 3 bases, J lost 2 bases, and 5 bases stayed unmatched. The CDR3 loop is CASSQDRVEQETQYF. The CDR3 nucleotides are TGCGCCAGCAGCCAGGACAGGGTGGAACAAGAGACCCAGTACTTC.

The rearrangement links TRBV2 to TRBJ1-5; no definite D call. The CDR3 covers 15 residues. The germline V and J ends were trimmed by 4 bases and 6 bases, with 16 bases remaining between them. Germline CDR1 and CDR2: SNHLY and FYNNEI. CDR3 DNA: TGTGCCAGCAGTGCGGGCGGAGGTTGGGGTCAGCCCCAGCATTTT. Amino acid sequence: CASSAGGGWGQPQHF.

The sample holds one count of this clone. The J gene is TRBJ2-1, the V gene TRBV15; a weak D match, TRBD1 (6 bases). CDR3 size: 14 residues. V gave up 5 bases and J gave up 5 bases, with 13 bases separating them. Germline V gene sequence: CDR1 LNHNV, CDR2 YYDKDF (reference sequence). The CDR3 coding sequence is TGTGCCACCAGCTCCTGGACAGAAAACAATGAGCAGTTCTTC. Amino acid sequence: CATSSWTENNEQFF.

This sequence joins TRBV19 and TRBJ2-5, with a tentative D call TRBD2 (6 bases). V gave up 3 bases and J gave up 4 bases, with 12 bases separating them. Germline V gene lookup returns CDR1 LNHDA and CDR2 SQIVND (reference sequence). The CDR3 sequence is 14 residues long. CDR3 amino acids: CASSIAGKGETQYF. DNA for the CDR3: TGTGCCAGTAGTATCGCGGGGAAGGGAGAGACCCAGTACTTC.

CDR3 bases: TGTGCCAGCAGCTTGGGCGGGGGGAGATCTGGGCAGTATTTT. Residues: CASSLGGGRSGQYF. The rearrangement links TRBV7-3 to TRBJ2-3, with 8 bases fitting TRBD2. The CDR3 spans 14 residues. The germline V gene has CDR1 SGHTA and CDR2 FQGTGA. Trimming cost V 3 bases and J 11 bases; bases outside gene matches: 10.

The gene calls are TRBV18 and TRBJ1-5; unclear D gene. The V end lost 4 bases, the J end lost 0 bases, and 7 bases lay between the germline ends. CDR3 length: 14 amino acids. Germline V lookup: CDR1 KGHSH, CDR2 LQKENI. The CDR3 sequence: CASSRGSSNQPQHF. DNA for the CDR3: TGTGCCAGCTCACGTGGGAGTAGCAATCAGCCCCAGCATTTT.

CDR3 nucleotides: TGTGCCAGCAGCGGGGGAGGATTCACAGATACGCAGTATTTT. This encodes CASSGGGFTDTQYF. This rearrangement joins TRBV9 to TRBJ2-3; TRBD2 is a possible D gene (6 bases). V was trimmed by 3 bases and J by 2 bases, leaving 10 bases between them. This CDR3 region has 14 residues. The germline gives CDR1 SGDLS, CDR2 YYNGEE.

This clone has a handful of counts. The chain couples TRBV6-6 to TRBJ1-1; possibly TRBD1 for D (5 bases). The ends were cut back, 7 bases at V and 5 bases at J, with 8 bases in the middle. This CDR3 is built from 11 residues. CDR1 MNHNY and CDR2 SVGAGI come from the germline V gene (reference sequence). The CDR3 nucleotides read TGTGCCAGCATTAGGGGTACTGAAGCTTTCTTT. Translating it yields CASIRGTEAFF.

This clone came up a few times. V gene TRBV10-2 combines with J gene TRBJ1-1; TRBD1 matches at 9 bases. Germline V gene data show CDR1 as WSHSY and CDR2 as SAAADI. With V trimmed by 5 bases and J by 8 bases, 9 bases remained unmatched. This CDR3 spans 14 amino acids. CDR3 protein: CASSLTGGEGEAFF. Here the CDR3 DNA reads TGCGCCAGCAGTTTAACAGGGGGCGAGGGGGAAGCTTTCTTT.

The CDR3 region has the DNA TGTGCCAGTAGTATAAAGACTTTCGATAATTCACCCCTCCACTTT. It encodes CASSIKTFDNSPLHF. This rearrangement joins TRBV19 to TRBJ1-6, with no clear D. The CDR3 is 15 residues long. CDR1 LNHDA and CDR2 SQIVND come from the germline V gene (reference sequence). V was shortened by 2 bases and J by 5 bases, with 10 bases between the two germline ends.

V and J are TRBV6-5 and TRBJ2-5; D may be TRBD1 (6 bases). This CDR3 has 14 residues. Germline loops: CDR1 MNHEY, CDR2 SVGAGI. Trimming left V 2 bases short and J 5 bases short, with 12 bases between. CDR3 nucleotide sequence: TGTGCCAGCAGTTACAACAGGGAGCGGGAGACCCAGTACTTC. It encodes CASSYNRERETQYF.

The chain uses TRBV5-4 and TRBJ2-5; possibly TRBD2 for D (5 bases). The CDR3 extends over 14 amino acids. Germline V CDR1 and CDR2: SGHNT, YYREEE (reference sequence). V shed 2 bases and J shed 5 bases, with 13 bases lying between them. The CDR3 spells CASSLTRGEETQYF. The CDR3 region has the DNA TGTGCCAGCAGCTTAACTAGAGGAGAGGAGACCCAGTACTTC.

The chain couples TRBV9 to TRBJ1-3, with D perhaps TRBD1 (6 bases). From germline, CDR1 is SGDLS and CDR2 YYNGEE. This CDR3 region has 17 residues. Trimming took off 0 bases at V and 0 bases at J, with 13 bases between the two ends. The CDR3 reads CASSVDLGALSGNTIYF. The DNA for the CDR3 is TGTGCCAGCAGCGTAGATCTGGGGGCTCTCTCTGGAAACACCATATATTTT.

The chain uses TRBV19 and TRBJ1-4; tentative D call: TRBD1 (5 bases). Germline V lookup: CDR1 LNHDA, CDR2 SQIVND (reference sequence). V shed 5 bases and J shed 6 bases, with 13 bases lying between them. This CDR3 comprises 14 residues. The CDR3 sequence is CASSSGMVDEKLFF. In nucleotides, the CDR3 is TGTGCCAGTAGTTCAGGGATGGTAGATGAAAAACTGTTTTTT.

The V and J genes are TRBV9 and TRBJ2-7; 9 bases line up with TRBD2. Germline V CDR1 and CDR2: SGDLS, YYNGEE. This CDR3 spans 15 amino acids. V lost 4 bases and J lost 1; bases outside the gene matches: 6. The CDR3 loop reads CASSPRLAESYEQYF. The CDR3 coding sequence is TGTGCCAGCAGCCCGAGACTAGCGGAGTCCTACGAGCAGTACTTC.

This CDR3 reads CASSVVTGEANYGYTF. The CDR3 DNA sequence: TGTGCCAGCAGCGTAGTGACAGGGGAAGCTAACTATGGCTACACCTTC. V gene TRBV9 combines with J gene TRBJ1-2; 8 bases are shared with TRBD1. Germline V gene sequence: CDR1 SGDLS, CDR2 YYNGEE. This CDR3 is built from 16 residues. V gave up 0 bases and J gave up 0 bases; unmatched junction bases: 4.

The J gene is TRBJ2-1, the V gene TRBV19, with 10 positions matching TRBD2. Germline assignment: CDR1 LNHDA and CDR2 SQIVND (reference sequence). The CDR3 runs 17 residues. With V trimmed by 3 bases and J by 6 bases, 11 bases remained unmatched. The CDR3 nucleotides read TGTGCCAGTAGTATTATTTTAAGCGGGGGGGAATCCAATGAGCAGTTCTTC. It encodes CASSIILSGGESNEQFF.

In its sample, this clone was seen a few times. The CDR3 region has the DNA TGTGCCAGCAGTTACTCGGGGCTGGGGAACACTGAAGCTTTCTTT. This codes for CASSYSGLGNTEAFF. The chain combines TRBV6-5 with TRBJ1-1, with D perhaps TRBD1 (5 bases). Germline CDR1 and CDR2: MNHEY and SVGAGI. The CDR3 length is 15 residues. Trimming took 0 bases from V and 1 from J, leaving 9 bases between them.

This clone has more than one count but fewer than ten. Other DNA sequences of this sample code for an identical CDR3. The chain combines TRBV6-5 with TRBJ1-2; a weak D match, TRBD1 (6 bases). This CDR3 contains 16 residues. Trimming took off 0 bases at V and 5 bases at J, with 16 bases between the two ends. From germline, CDR1 is MNHEY and CDR2 SVGAGI. For the CDR3, the DNA is TGTGCCAGCAGTTACTCCCGAACGGGGGGCGGGTATGGCTACACCTTC. Its translation: CASSYSRTGGGYGYTF.

The chain carries TRBV19 and TRBJ2-1; D possibly corresponds to TRBD1 (5 bases). Germline CDR1 is LNHDA and CDR2 is SQIVND (reference sequence). This CDR3 has 14 residues. The germline V and J ends were trimmed by 7 bases and 6 bases, with 16 bases remaining between them. The CDR3 is CASMTGQGANEQFF. CDR3 DNA: TGTGCCAGTATGACCGGGCAGGGTGCCAATGAGCAGTTCTTC.

In this sample, this clone turned up a few times. The genes are TRBV4-2 and TRBJ1-1; TRBD1 aligns across 10 bases. This CDR3 has 13 amino acids. The V gene's germline CDR1 is LGHNA and CDR2 YNFKEQ. V lost 1 base and J lost 10; bases outside the gene matches: 3. CDR3 sequence (DNA): TGTGCCAGCAGCCAAGGCGACAGGGGGCGAGCTTTCTTT. It specifies CASSQGDRGRAFF.